This TCR beta chain was found in a study of shared clonotypes between healthy human individuals. General observations from the study: Naive CD4 clonotype sharing across several donors was around 5.5%. A generally larger estimated richness was seen in naive subsets than in memory subsets.

Profiling relied on immunoSEQ multiplex PCR, and the TCRdb table lists in-frame clones only, not all of them. The sample carries roughly 2.1 million clones, about 93% recorded once. On this clone: The antigen remains undetermined. Within the sample, other DNA sequences also encode this same CDR3.

The naive CD8 fraction comprised CD45RO-negative cells positively selected for CCR7 and excluded terminally differentiated effector memory CD45RA+ cells. What was sequenced was naive CD8+ T cells from PBMCs. This clonotype was sampled from a man aged 18 to 29 in good health. Some clones in this sample may be carry-over from other donors' samples.

The CDR3 loop reads CSAGDYEQYF. The CDR3 region has the DNA TGCAGTGCGGGGGATTACGAGCAGTACTTC. This chain uses TRBV20-1 with TRBJ2-7, with D perhaps matching TRBD1 or TRBD2 (5 bases each). Trimming removed 6 bases from V and 4 bases from J, with 7 bases in between. Germline CDR1 DFQATT, CDR2 SNEGSKA (reference sequence). The CDR3 covers 10 residues.